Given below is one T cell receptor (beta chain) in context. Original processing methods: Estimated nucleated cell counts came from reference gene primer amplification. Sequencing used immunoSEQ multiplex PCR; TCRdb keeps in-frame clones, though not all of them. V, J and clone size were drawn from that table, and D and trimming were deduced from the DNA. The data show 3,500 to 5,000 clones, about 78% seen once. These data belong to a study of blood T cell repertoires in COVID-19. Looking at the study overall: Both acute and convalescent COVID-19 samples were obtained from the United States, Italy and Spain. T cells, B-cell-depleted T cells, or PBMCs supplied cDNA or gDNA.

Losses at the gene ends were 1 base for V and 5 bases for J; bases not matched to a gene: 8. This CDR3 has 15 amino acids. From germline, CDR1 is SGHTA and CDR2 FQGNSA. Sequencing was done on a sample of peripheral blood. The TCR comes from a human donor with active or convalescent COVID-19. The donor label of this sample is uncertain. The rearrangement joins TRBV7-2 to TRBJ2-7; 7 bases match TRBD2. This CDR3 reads CASSLVWTGGNEQYF. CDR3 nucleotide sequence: TGTGCCAGCAGCTTAGTTTGGACGGGAGGTAACGAGCAGTACTTC.